This T cell receptor beta chain was sequenced for a study of T cells after yellow fever vaccination. As for this clonotype: Its cognate antigen is unknown.

TCRdb re-called the 5' RACE reads through MiXCR, storing one row per CDR3 protein. The data hold about 630,000 distinct CDR3 sequences, with around an eighth observed a single time. The V end lost 0 bases, the J end lost 5 bases, and 13 bases lay between the germline ends. The germline CDR1 and CDR2 sequences are MGHRA and YSYEKL. This CDR3 spans 15 amino acids. Study-level findings and limits: The appearance of a small share of clonotypes in both CD4 and CD8 compartments was observed.

The origin of this receptor is a man aged 25 to 40 who received the YFV17D yellow fever vaccine. The chain carries TRBV4-1 and TRBJ2-5; D is ambiguous. The sample in question was PBMCs, obtained on the day of the yellow fever booster vaccination. The CDR3 DNA is TGCGCCAGCAGCCAAGATAGGTTATACTCGGAGACCCAGTACTTC. Translation gives CASSQDRLYSETQYF.